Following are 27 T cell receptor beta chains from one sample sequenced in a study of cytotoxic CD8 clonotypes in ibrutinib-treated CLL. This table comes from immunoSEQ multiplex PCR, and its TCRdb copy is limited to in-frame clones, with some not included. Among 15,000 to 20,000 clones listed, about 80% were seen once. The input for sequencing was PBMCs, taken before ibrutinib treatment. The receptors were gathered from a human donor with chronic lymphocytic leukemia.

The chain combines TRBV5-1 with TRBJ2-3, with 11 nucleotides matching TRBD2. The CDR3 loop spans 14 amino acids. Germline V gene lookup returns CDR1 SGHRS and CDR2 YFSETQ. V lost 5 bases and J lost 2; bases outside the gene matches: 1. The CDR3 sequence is CASSSGRVTDTQYF. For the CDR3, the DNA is TGCGCCAGCAGTAGCGGGAGGGTCACAGATACGCAGTATTTT.

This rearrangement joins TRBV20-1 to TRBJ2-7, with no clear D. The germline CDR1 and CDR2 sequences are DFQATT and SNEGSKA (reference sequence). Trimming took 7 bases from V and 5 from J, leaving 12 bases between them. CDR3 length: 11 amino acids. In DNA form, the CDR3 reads TGCAGTGTCGGGCGGCCCGACGAGCAGTACTTC. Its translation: CSVGRPDEQYF.

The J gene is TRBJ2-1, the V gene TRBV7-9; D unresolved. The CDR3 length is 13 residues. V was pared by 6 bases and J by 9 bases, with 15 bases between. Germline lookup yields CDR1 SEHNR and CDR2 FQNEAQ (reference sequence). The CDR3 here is CASSLDPLVEQFF. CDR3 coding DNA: TGTGCCAGCAGTCTAGACCCACTGGTTGAGCAGTTCTTC. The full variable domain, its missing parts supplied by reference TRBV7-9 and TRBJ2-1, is DTGVSQNPRHKITKRGQNVTFRCDPISEHNRLYWYRQTLGQGPEFLTYFQNEAQLEKSRLLSDRFSAERPKGSFSTLEIQRTEQGDSAMYLCASSLDPLVEQFFGPGTRLTVL.

The CDR3 DNA follows: TGTGCCAGCAGCCCCTCGCGTGGGTACGAGCAGTACTTC. Protein: CASSPSRGYEQYF. The chain combines TRBV11-3 with TRBJ2-7; D unresolved. From germline, CDR1 is SGHNT and CDR2 YENEEA. This CDR3 region has 13 residues. Between the trimmed V and J ends, which lost 5 bases and 4 bases, there was a span of 12 bases.

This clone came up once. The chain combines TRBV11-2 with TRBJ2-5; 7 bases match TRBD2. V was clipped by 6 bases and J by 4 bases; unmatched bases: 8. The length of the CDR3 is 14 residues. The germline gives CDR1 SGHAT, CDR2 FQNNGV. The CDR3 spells CASSPGLIGETQYF. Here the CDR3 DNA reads TGTGCCAGCAGTCCGGGACTAATTGGAGAGACCCAGTACTTC.

As DNA, the CDR3 is TGTGCCAGCAGCACTAGGGCCCGTTGGAACACCATATATTTT. It specifies CASSTRARWNTIYF. The chain joins TRBV7-9 to TRBJ1-3; D is unclear. CDR1 SEHNR and CDR2 FQNEAQ come from the germline V gene (reference sequence). The CDR3 totals 14 residues. Trimming shortened V by 5 bases and J by 7 bases, and 15 bases separated the two germline ends.

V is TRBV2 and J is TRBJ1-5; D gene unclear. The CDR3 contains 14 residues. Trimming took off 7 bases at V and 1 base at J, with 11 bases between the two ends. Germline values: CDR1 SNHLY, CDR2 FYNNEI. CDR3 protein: CASTRGVSNQPQHF. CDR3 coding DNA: TGTGCCAGCACTCGGGGAGTCAGCAATCAGCCCCAGCATTTT.

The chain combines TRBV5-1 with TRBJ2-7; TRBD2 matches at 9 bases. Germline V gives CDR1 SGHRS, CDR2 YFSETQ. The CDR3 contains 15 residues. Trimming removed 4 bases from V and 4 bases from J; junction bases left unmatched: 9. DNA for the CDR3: TGCGCCAGCAGCGAATTAGCGGGAGCCTTGTACGAGCAGTACTTC. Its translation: CASSELAGALYEQYF.

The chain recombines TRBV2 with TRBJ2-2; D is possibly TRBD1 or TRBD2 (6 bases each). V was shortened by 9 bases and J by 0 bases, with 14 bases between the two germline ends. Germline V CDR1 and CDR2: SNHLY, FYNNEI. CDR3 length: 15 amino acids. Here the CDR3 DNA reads TGTGCCAGTAGTTGGGGGGCCGCGAACACCGGGGAGCTGTTTTTT. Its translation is CASSWGAANTGELFF.

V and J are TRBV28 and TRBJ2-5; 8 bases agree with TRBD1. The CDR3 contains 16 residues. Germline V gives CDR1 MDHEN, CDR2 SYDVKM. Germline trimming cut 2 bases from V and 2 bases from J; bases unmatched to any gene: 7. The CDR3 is CASSLPLGQGQETQYF. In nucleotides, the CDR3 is TGTGCCAGCAGTTTACCCCTTGGACAGGGACAAGAGACCCAGTACTTC.

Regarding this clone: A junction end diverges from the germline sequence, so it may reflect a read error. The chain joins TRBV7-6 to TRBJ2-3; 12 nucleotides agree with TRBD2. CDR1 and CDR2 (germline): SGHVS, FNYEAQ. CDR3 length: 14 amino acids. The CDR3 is CASSLAGGTDTQYF. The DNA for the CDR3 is TGTGCCAGCAGCCTAGCGGGGGGGACAGATACGCAGTATTTT.

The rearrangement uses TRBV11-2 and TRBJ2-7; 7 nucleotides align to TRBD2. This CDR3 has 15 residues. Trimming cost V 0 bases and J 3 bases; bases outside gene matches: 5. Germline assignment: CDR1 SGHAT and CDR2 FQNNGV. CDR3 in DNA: TGTGCCAGCAGCTTAGATAACGCGGGAGTCTACGAGCAGTACTTC. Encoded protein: CASSLDNAGVYEQYF.

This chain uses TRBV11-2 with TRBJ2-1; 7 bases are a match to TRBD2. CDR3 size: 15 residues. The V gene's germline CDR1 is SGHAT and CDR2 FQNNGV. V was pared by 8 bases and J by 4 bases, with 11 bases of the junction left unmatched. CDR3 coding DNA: TGTGCCAGCCAGCGGGGCGCAGCGGGGTACAATGAGCAGTTCTTC. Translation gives CASQRGAAGYNEQFF.

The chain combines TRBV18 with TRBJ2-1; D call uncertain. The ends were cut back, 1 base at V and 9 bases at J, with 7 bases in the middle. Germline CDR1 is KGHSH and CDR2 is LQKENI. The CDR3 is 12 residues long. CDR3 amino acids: CASSPQGAEQFF. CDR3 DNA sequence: TGTGCCAGCTCACCACAGGGTGCTGAGCAGTTCTTC.

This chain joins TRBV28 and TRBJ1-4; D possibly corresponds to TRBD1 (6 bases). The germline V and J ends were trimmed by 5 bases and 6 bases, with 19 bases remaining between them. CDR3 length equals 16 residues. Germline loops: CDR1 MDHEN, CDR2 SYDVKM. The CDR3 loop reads CASSPPQGKGDEKLFF. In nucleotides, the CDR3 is TGTGCCAGCAGTCCCCCACAGGGTAAGGGGGATGAAAAACTGTTTTTT.

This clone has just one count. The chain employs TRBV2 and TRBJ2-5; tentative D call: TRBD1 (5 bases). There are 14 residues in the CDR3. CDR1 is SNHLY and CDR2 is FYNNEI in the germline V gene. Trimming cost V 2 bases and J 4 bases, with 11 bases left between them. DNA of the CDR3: TGTGCCAGCAGTGAAATGCTCCAGGGAGAGACCCAGTACTTC. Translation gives CASSEMLQGETQYF.

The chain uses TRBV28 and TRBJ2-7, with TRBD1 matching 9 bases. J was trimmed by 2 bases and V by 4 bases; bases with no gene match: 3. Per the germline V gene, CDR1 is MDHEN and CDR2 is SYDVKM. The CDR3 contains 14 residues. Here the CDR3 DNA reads TGTGCCAGCAGTTCCGGGACAGGGACCTACGAGCAGTACTTC. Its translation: CASSSGTGTYEQYF.

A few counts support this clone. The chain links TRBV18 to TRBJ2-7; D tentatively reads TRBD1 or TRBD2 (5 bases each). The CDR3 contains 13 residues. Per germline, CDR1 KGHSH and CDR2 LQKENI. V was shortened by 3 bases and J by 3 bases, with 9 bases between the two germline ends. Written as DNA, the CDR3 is TGTGCCAGCTCACCGAGGGACGGCTACGAGCAGTACTTC. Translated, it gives CASSPRDGYEQYF.

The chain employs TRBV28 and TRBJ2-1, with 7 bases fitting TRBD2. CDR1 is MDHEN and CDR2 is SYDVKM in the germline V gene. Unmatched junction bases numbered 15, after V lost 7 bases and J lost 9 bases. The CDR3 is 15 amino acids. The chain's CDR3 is CASTPGWREPPEQFF. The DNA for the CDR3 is TGTGCCAGCACCCCCGGGTGGCGGGAGCCACCTGAGCAGTTCTTC.

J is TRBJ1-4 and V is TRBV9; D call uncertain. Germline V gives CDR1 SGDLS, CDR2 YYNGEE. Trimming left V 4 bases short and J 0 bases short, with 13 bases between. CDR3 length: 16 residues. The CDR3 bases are TGTGCCAGCAGCCCTCGGTGGGGTGCAACTAATGAAAAACTGTTTTTT. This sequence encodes CASSPRWGATNEKLFF.

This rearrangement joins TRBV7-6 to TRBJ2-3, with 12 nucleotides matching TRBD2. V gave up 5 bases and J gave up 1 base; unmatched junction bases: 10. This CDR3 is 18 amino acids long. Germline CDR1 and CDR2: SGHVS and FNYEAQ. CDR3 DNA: TGTGCCAGCAGCCTGAGAAGGGGACTAGCGGGCCGCACAGATACGCAGTATTTT. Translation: CASSLRRGLAGRTDTQYF. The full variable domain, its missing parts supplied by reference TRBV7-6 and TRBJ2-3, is GAGVSQSPRYKVTKRGQDVALRCDPISGHVSLYWYRQALGQGPEFLTYFNYEAQQDKSGLPNDRFSAERPEGSISTLTIQRTEQRDSAMYRCASSLRRGLAGRTDTQYFGPGTRLTVL.

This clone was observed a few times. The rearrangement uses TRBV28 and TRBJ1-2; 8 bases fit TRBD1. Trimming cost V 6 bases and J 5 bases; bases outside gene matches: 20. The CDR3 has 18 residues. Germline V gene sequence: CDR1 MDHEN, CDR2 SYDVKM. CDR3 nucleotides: TGTGCCAGCAGGCATCGCCCCACTCCAGGGGGCGACGCTTATGGCTACACCTTC. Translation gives CASRHRPTPGGDAYGYTF.

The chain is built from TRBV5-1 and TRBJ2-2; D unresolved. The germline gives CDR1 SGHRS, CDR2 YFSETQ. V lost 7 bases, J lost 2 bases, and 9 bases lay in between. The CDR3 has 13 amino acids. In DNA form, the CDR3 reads TGCGCCAGCTCGGGTCGTAACACCGGGGAGCTGTTTTTT. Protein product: CASSGRNTGELFF.

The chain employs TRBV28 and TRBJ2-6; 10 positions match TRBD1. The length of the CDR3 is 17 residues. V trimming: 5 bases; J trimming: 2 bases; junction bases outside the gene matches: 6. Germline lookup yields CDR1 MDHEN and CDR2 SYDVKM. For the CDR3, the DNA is TGTGCCAGCAGTGTAACCGGGACAGGGGCTGGGGCCAACGTCCTGACTTTC. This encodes CASSVTGTGAGANVLTF.

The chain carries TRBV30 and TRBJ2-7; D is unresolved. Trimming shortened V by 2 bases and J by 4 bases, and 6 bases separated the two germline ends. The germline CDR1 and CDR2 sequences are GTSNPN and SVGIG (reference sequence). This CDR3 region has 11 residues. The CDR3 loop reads CAWSSAYEQYF. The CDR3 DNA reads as TGTGCCTGGAGTTCCGCTTACGAGCAGTACTTC.

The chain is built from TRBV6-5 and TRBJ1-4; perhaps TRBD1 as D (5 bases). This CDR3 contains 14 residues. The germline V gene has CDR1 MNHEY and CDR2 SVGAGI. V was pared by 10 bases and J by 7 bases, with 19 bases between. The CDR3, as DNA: TGTGCCACAAAACTCGGGCAGGGAGGTGAAAAACTGTTTTTT. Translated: CATKLGQGGEKLFF.

The CDR3 is CASTATGANYGYTF. The CDR3 nucleotides are TGCGCCAGCACCGCGACAGGAGCCAACTATGGCTACACCTTC. The rearrangement uses TRBV5-1 and TRBJ1-2; D possibly corresponds to TRBD1 (6 bases). Trimming shortened V by 6 bases and J by 2 bases, and 14 bases separated the two germline ends. Germline values: CDR1 SGHRS, CDR2 YFSETQ. This CDR3 is built from 14 residues.